This TCR beta chain was recorded in a study of T cells in Graves' hyperthyroidism and ophthalmopathy. Notes on the study in general: Ophthalmopathy was told apart from stable hyperthyroidism by a 13 V-J model. Most thyroid-expanded clonotypes above 0.001 were also found in blood. With a median lead of roughly 6.2 months before onset, the model predicted ophthalmopathy.

Turning to this clonotype: Its antigen is unknown. The junction departs from germline at one end; a sequencing error may be responsible.

This CDR3 spans 13 amino acids. Amplified TCR beta CDR3 regions came from RNA transcripts. Carried out on the TCR CDR3, a first-round RT-PCR used the HTBI primer set. TCRdb re-derived calls from the multiplex PCR reads in MiXCR, one entry per CDR3 protein. The repertoire holds 92,000 or so distinct CDR3 sequences, with about 51% as singletons. Investigators excluded patients with uncontrolled infection, other autoimmune disease, pregnancy or lactation. The source is a woman in her forties with Graves' hyperthyroidism. The genes are TRBV12-3 or TRBV12-4 and TRBJ1-4, with 7 bases matching TRBD1. The sequenced sample consisted of blood. The CDR3: CASSQGETEELFF. In DNA form, the CDR3 reads TGTGCCAGCAGCCAGGGGGAAACTGAAGAACTGTTTTTT.